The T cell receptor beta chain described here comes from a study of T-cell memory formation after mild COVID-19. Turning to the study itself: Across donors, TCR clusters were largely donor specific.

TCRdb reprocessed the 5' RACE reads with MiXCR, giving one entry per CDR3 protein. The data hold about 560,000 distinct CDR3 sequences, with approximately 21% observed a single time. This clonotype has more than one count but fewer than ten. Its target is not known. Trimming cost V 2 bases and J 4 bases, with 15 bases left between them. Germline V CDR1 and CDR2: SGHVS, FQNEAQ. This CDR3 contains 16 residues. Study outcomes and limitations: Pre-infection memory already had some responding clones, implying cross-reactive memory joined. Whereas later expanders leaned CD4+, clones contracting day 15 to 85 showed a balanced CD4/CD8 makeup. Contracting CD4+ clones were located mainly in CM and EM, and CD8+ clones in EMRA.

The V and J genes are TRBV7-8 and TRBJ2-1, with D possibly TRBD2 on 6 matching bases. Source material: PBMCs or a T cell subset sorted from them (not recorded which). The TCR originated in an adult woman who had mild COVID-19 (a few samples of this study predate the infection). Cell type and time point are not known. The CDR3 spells CASSLLQGAGYNEQFF. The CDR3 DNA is TGTGCCAGCAGCTTACTCCAGGGAGCGGGTTACAATGAGCAGTTCTTC.